The TCR beta chain under discussion was sequenced for a study of blood T cell repertoires in COVID-19. Across the study: Nucleic acid was either cDNA or gDNA, and it came from T cells, B-cell-depleted T cells, or PBMCs.

Trimming took off 0 bases at V and 8 bases at J, with 22 bases between the two ends. The CDR3 totals 17 residues. CDR1 LNHNV and CDR2 YYDKDF come from the germline V gene (reference sequence). As originally analysed: Nucleated cell number was recorded as an estimate derived from reference gene primer amplification. The table came from immunoSEQ multiplex PCR; TCRdb's copy has only in-frame clones and leaves some out. Clone size and V and J calls were adopted from that table, with D and trimming inferred from the DNA. The repertoire holds approximately 10,000 clones, with around nine tenths as singletons.

The source of this sequence is a human donor in a cohort sampled during active COVID-19. V is TRBV15 and J is TRBJ1-2; D call uncertain. Sequencing was carried out using peripheral blood. The CDR3 DNA is TGTGCCACCAGCAGAGATCCCCCCGACAATCCTGGAGGGGGCTACACCTTC. Translated, it gives CATSRDPPDNPGGGYTF.